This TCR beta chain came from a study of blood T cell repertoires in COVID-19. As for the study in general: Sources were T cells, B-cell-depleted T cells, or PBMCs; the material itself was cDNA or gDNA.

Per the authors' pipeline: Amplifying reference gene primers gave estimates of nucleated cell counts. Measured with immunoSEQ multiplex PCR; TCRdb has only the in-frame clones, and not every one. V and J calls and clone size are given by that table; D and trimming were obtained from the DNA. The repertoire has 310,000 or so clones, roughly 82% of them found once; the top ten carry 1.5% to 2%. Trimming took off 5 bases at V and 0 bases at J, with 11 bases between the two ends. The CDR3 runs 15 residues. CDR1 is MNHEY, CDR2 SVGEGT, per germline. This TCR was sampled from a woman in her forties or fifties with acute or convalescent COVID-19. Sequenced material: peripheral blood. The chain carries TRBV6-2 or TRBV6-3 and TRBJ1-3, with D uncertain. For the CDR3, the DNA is TGTGCCAGCAGTATTACAGATGACTCTGGAAACACCATATATTTT. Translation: CASSITDDSGNTIYF.